The 24 T cell receptor beta chains reported below all come from one sample, sequenced in a study of early T cells in non-severe SARS-CoV-2 infection. MiXCR, applied by TCRdb to the 5' RACE reads, yields one record per CDR3 protein. The sample contains 85,000 to 100,000 distinct CDR3 sequences, roughly 17% of which appear only once. Here the sequenced sample was whole blood, taken at baseline. Source of these receptors: an adult who was a healthcare worker with PCR-confirmed SARS-CoV-2 infection or an uninfected control (not recorded which).

V and J are TRBV20-1 and TRBJ2-3; TRBD2 matches 13 bases. Germline V lookup: CDR1 DFQATT, CDR2 SNEGSKA (reference sequence). After removal of 6 bases from V and 2 bases from J, the junction contained 2 bases not matched to a gene. This CDR3 region has 14 residues. CDR3 region: CSAGTSGITDTQYF. In DNA, the CDR3 is TGCAGTGCAGGGACTAGCGGGATCACAGATACGCAGTATTTT.

J is TRBJ2-7 and V is TRBV20-1; D perhaps matches TRBD2 (6 bases). Germline assignment: CDR1 DFQATT and CDR2 SNEGSKA (reference sequence). This CDR3 comprises 13 residues. V was shortened by 4 bases and J by 4 bases, with 14 bases between the two germline ends. CDR3 region: CSAKVPGAYEQYF. CDR3 nucleotide sequence: TGCAGTGCTAAGGTTCCGGGAGCGTACGAGCAGTACTTC.

This clonotype was recorded a few times. The chain recombines TRBV20-1 with TRBJ2-2, with D tentatively TRBD2 (6 bases). Germline lookup yields CDR1 DFQATT and CDR2 SNEGSKA (reference sequence). The V end lost 6 bases, the J end lost 7 bases, and 12 bases lay between the germline ends. This CDR3 region has 12 residues. The chain's CDR3 is CSAREAVGELFF. The CDR3, as DNA: TGCAGTGCAAGGGAGGCCGTCGGGGAGCTGTTTTTT.

The genes are TRBV27 and TRBJ2-3; 10 positions match TRBD2. This CDR3 has 15 residues. Losses at the gene ends were 3 bases for V and 4 bases for J; bases not matched to a gene: 4. In germline, CDR1 is MNHEY, CDR2 SMNVEV (reference sequence). The CDR3 DNA is TGTGCCAGCAGTTTCGAGCGGGAGGGCGCAGATACGCAGTATTTT. Translating it yields CASSFEREGADTQYF.

This clonotype has more than one count but fewer than ten. The rearrangement joins TRBV19 to TRBJ2-7; D unclear. Germline V gives CDR1 LNHDA, CDR2 SQIVND (reference sequence). With 1 base removed from V and 7 bases from J, the gap between germline ends came to 11 bases. The length of the CDR3 is 13 residues. The CDR3 reads CASSIGTFGEQYF. As DNA, the CDR3 is TGTGCCAGTAGTATAGGGACGTTCGGGGAGCAGTACTTC.

The gene calls are TRBV20-1 and TRBJ1-2; 7 bases align to TRBD1. Germline CDR1 DFQATT, CDR2 SNEGSKA (reference sequence). V was clipped by 1 base and J by 8 bases; unmatched bases: 16. This CDR3 has 16 amino acids. In nucleotides, the CDR3 is TGCAGTGCTAGAGCCCCGGGACAGCCGACCGGCTTGGGCTACACCTTC. Residues: CSARAPGQPTGLGYTF.

The chain carries TRBV3-1 and TRBJ2-7, with D perhaps TRBD2 (6 bases). V lost 10 bases and J lost 9, with 16 bases in between. CDR1 is LGHDT, CDR2 YNNKEL, per germline (reference sequence). The CDR3 loop spans 11 amino acids. The CDR3 nucleotides read TGTGCCACCGCGGTCGGGGGACGGCAGTACTTC. The encoded protein is CATAVGGRQYF.

This clonotype was seen repeatedly, ten times or more. The chain carries TRBV10-3 and TRBJ2-5; 8 nucleotides align to TRBD1. CDR1 is ENHRY, CDR2 SYGVKD, per germline. V lost 5 bases, J lost 0 bases, and 5 bases stayed unmatched. The CDR3 is 15 amino acids. The CDR3 spells CAISNLDRDQETQYF. CDR3 sequence (DNA): TGTGCCATCAGTAATTTGGACAGGGACCAAGAGACCCAGTACTTC.

This clonotype was seen only once. J is TRBJ2-2 and V is TRBV28; 10 nucleotides match TRBD2. CDR3 size: 17 residues. With V trimmed by 6 bases and J by 3 bases, 10 bases remained unmatched. Germline V gene lookup returns CDR1 MDHEN and CDR2 SYDVKM. The CDR3 bases are TGTGCCAGCAGAGAGGAGCGACTAGCGGGCTACACCGGGGAGCTGTTTTTT. It codes for CASREERLAGYTGELFF.

The chain is built from TRBV9 and TRBJ2-1; the D is unclear. This CDR3 spans 14 amino acids. The ends were cut back, 0 bases at V and 0 bases at J, with 4 bases in the middle. Germline V gene data show CDR1 as SGDLS and CDR2 as YYNGEE. The CDR3 here is CASSVDSSYNEQFF. The CDR3 region has the DNA TGTGCCAGCAGCGTAGACAGCTCCTACAATGAGCAGTTCTTC.

The chain has TRBV20-1 and TRBJ1-6; 7 bases are shared with TRBD1. V lost 6 bases to trimming and J lost 6 bases; unmatched junction nucleotides: 8. The germline CDR1 and CDR2 sequences are DFQATT and SNEGSKA (reference sequence). CDR3 length equals 14 residues. CDR3 DNA: TGCAGTGCGACAGGGCCTGAGGTTAATTCACCCCTCCACTTT. Translation: CSATGPEVNSPLHF.

The V call is TRBV12-3 or TRBV12-4, the J call TRBJ2-3, with D perhaps matching TRBD2 (6 bases). The CDR3 sequence is 14 residues long. V lost 7 bases and J 0 bases, leaving 11 bases between the germline ends. The CDR3 region has the DNA TGTGCCAGCAAGCGGCGGGAAAGCACAGATACGCAGTATTTT. Translated, it gives CASKRRESTDTQYF.

This clonotype was recorded many times. The V gene is TRBV6-2 or TRBV6-3, the J gene TRBJ1-1; a possible D gene is TRBD1 (5 bases). This CDR3 region has 13 residues. Trimming took 4 bases from V and 0 from J, leaving 6 bases between them. The germline gives CDR1 MNHEY, CDR2 SVGEGT. The CDR3 protein is CASSSRVNTEAFF. The CDR3 DNA follows: TGTGCCAGCAGTTCCAGGGTGAACACTGAAGCTTTCTTT.

Only a few counts were recorded for this clonotype. The chain recombines TRBV5-1 with TRBJ2-3; 7 nucleotides agree with TRBD2. V gave up 6 bases and J gave up 2 bases; unmatched junction bases: 6. The CDR3 length is 14 residues. CDR1 is SGHRS and CDR2 is YFSETQ in the germline V gene. CDR3 protein: CASNPSGATDTQYF. In DNA, the CDR3 is TGCGCCAGCAATCCCAGCGGGGCCACAGATACGCAGTATTTT.

The chain uses TRBV12-3 or TRBV12-4 and TRBJ2-7; 10 positions match TRBD2. The V gene end was trimmed by 4 bases and the J gene end by 6 bases; junction bases not matched to a gene: 3. CDR3 length: 13 residues. The CDR3 bases are TGTGCCAGCAGTTCTAGCGGGAGTGGCGAGCAGTACTTC. The encoded protein is CASSSSGSGEQYF.

This clonotype was picked up many times. In nucleotides, the CDR3 is TGTGCCAGCAGTTACTCGTCAGCGTTCTCCTACGAGCAGTACTTC. It codes for CASSYSSAFSYEQYF. V usage is TRBV6-5 and J usage is TRBJ2-7; D unresolved. Germline V gives CDR1 MNHEY, CDR2 SVGAGI. The CDR3 has 15 residues. Trimming pared 0 bases from V and 0 bases from J, leaving 9 bases between.

This sequence joins TRBV28 and TRBJ2-7; TRBD2 matches 7 bases. The CDR3 is made up of 16 amino acids. J lost 3 bases, V lost 1 base, and 9 bases had no gene match. The germline V gene encodes CDR1 MDHEN and CDR2 SYDVKM. For the CDR3, the DNA is TGTGCCAGCAGTTTATCCCGGGCGGGGGTTAACTACGAGCAGTACTTC. Protein sequence: CASSLSRAGVNYEQYF. The full variable domain, its missing parts supplied by reference TRBV28 and TRBJ2-7, is DVKVTQSSRYLVKRTGEKVFLECVQDMDHENMFWYRQDPGLGLRLIYFSYDVKMKEKGDIPEGYSVSREKKERFSLILESASTNQTSMYLCASSLSRAGVNYEQYFGPGTRLTVT.

This clonotype was observed many times. V usage is TRBV6-1 and J usage is TRBJ2-7; no clear D. Trimming took 5 bases from V and 2 from J, leaving 13 bases between them. The CDR3 is 14 amino acids. Germline V gene data show CDR1 as MNHNS and CDR2 as SASEGT. Written as DNA, the CDR3 is TGTGCCAGCAGTAACATAGGGAAAGCCTACGAGCAGTACTTC. Translating gives CASSNIGKAYEQYF.

This clonotype was recorded many times. V gene TRBV20-1 combines with J gene TRBJ1-2, with D perhaps TRBD1 (5 bases). Trimming stripped 6 bases from V and 8 bases from J, with 16 bases between. CDR1 and CDR2 (germline): DFQATT, SNEGSKA (reference sequence). The CDR3 totals 12 residues. This chain's CDR3 is CSARKGGEGYTF. The CDR3 DNA sequence: TGCAGTGCCCGGAAGGGAGGGGAGGGCTACACCTTC.

In this sample, this clonotype turned up many times. The V and J genes are TRBV28 and TRBJ2-7, with D possibly being TRBD2 (5 bases). Germline loops: CDR1 MDHEN, CDR2 SYDVKM. The CDR3 runs 12 residues. The V and J ends lost 6 bases and 7 bases respectively, with 13 bases between them. The CDR3 region has the DNA TGTGCCAGCAGCCTAAGAGGGCTAGAGCAGTACTTC. Its translation: CASSLRGLEQYF.

By its share, this clonotype is medium-sized. V gene TRBV18 combines with J gene TRBJ2-3; TRBD1 aligns across 7 bases. Trimming cost V 2 bases and J 9 bases; bases outside gene matches: 2. The CDR3 runs 12 residues. Germline values: CDR1 KGHSH, CDR2 LQKENI. The CDR3 DNA is TGTGCCAGCTCACCAAGGGGGCGCACGCAGTATTTT. Protein sequence: CASSPRGRTQYF.

The V call is TRBV5-1, the J call TRBJ2-5; 9 bases line up with TRBD2. The CDR3 contains 16 residues. J was trimmed by 2 bases and V by 2 bases; bases with no gene match: 7. Germline V gene sequence: CDR1 SGHRS, CDR2 YFSETQ. The CDR3 sequence: CASSFKLAGLQETQYF. The CDR3 nucleotides read TGCGCCAGCAGCTTCAAACTAGCGGGCTTACAAGAGACCCAGTACTTC.

V is TRBV15 and J is TRBJ1-4, with D uncertain. Germline V gene sequence: CDR1 LNHNV, CDR2 YYDKDF (reference sequence). The ends were cut back, 3 bases at V and 6 bases at J, with 11 bases in the middle. The CDR3 is 14 amino acids. CDR3 bases: TGTGCCACCAGCAGGGGTGGCGATGATGAAAAACTGTTTTTT. Encoded protein: CATSRGGDDEKLFF.

This clonotype was detected many times. The V and J genes are TRBV11-2 and TRBJ2-3; TRBD2 matches 12 bases. Germline assignment: CDR1 SGHAT and CDR2 FQNNGV. Trimming cost V 2 bases and J 6 bases; bases outside gene matches: 6. The CDR3 covers 16 residues. The CDR3 sequence: CASSLRLAGVLDTQYF. DNA for the CDR3: TGTGCCAGCAGCTTAAGACTAGCGGGAGTGTTGGATACGCAGTATTTT.